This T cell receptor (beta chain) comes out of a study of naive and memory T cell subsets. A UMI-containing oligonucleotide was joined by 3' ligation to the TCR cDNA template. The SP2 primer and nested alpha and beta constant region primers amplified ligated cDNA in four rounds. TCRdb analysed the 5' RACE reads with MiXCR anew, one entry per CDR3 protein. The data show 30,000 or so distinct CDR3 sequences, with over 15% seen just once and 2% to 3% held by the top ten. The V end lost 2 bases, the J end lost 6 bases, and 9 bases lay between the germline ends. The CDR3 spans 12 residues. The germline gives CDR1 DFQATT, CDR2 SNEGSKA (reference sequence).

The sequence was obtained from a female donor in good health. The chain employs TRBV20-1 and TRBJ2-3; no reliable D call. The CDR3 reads CSARHRADTQYF. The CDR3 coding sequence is TGCAGTGCTAGACATCGGGCGGATACGCAGTATTTT.